These 9 T cell receptor beta chains originate from one sample sequenced in a study of T-cell memory formation after mild COVID-19 listed by TCRdb under 2021. Receptor amplification or capture employed 5' RACE. The sequencer was an Illumina NovaSeq 6000. TCRdb trimmed the raw reads at Q25, called clones with MiXCR and kept productive beta chains. Each entry is one CDR3 protein sequence, shown with its most common DNA and genes. A total of 40,000 or so distinct CDR3 sequences appear in this sample, around 6.6% of them only once. The top ten hold roughly 0.79% of the sample. Sequencing was performed on PBMCs or a T cell subset sorted from them (not recorded which). The receptors stem from an adult who had mild COVID-19 (a few samples of this study predate the infection). The sample titles of this study are shuffled in the database, so cell type and time point are left out.

Notes on this clonotype: Without the conserved terminal phenylalanine or tryptophan, this CDR3 likely stems from a read error. The genes are TRBV4-1 and TRBJ2-7; tentatively, D is TRBD1 (5 bases). CDR3 length: 15 residues. Trimming pared 1 base from V and 3 bases from J, leaving 13 bases between. The germline gives CDR1 MGHRA, CDR2 YSYEKL. CDR3 coding DNA: TGCGCCAGCAGCCAAGTTTTGGCAGGGTACTACGAGCAGTACTTA. Amino acid sequence: CASSQVLAGYYEQYL.

The chain couples TRBV6-1 to TRBJ1-3; D may be TRBD1 (6 bases). This CDR3 region has 13 residues. Trimming shortened V by 6 bases and J by 8 bases, and 14 bases separated the two germline ends. Germline loops: CDR1 MNHNS, CDR2 SASEGT. CDR3 in DNA: TGTGCCAGCAGGGAGGCAGGGGTCCACACCATATATTTT. Translating gives CASREAGVHTIYF.

This clonotype was seen a handful of times. This chain links TRBV5-4 with TRBJ2-1; TRBD2 aligns across 7 bases. Germline CDR1 SGHNT, CDR2 YYREEE (reference sequence). This CDR3 spans 13 amino acids. J lost 3 bases, V lost 5 bases, and 2 bases had no gene match. In DNA, the CDR3 is TGTGCCAGCAGTCGGGACTACTACAATGAGCAGTTCTTC. Residues: CASSRDYYNEQFF.

This clonotype was seen only a few times. The rearrangement uses TRBV6-1 and TRBJ2-5, with a weak D call TRBD1 (5 bases). Trimming removed 5 bases from V and 4 bases from J, with 20 bases in between. The germline CDR1 and CDR2 sequences are MNHNS and SASEGT. The CDR3 is made up of 16 amino acids. In DNA, the CDR3 is TGTGCCAGCAGTTCAAGACAGACGCGGAATCGAGAGACCCAGTACTTC. This gives the protein CASSSRQTRNRETQYF.

Here the CDR3 DNA reads TGTGCCAGCAGCTCGACAGGGTTCGTCTCTGAAGCTTTCTTT. This gives the protein CASSSTGFVSEAFF. The chain is built from TRBV19 and TRBJ1-1; 7 nucleotides line up with TRBD1. The trim removed 9 bases at V and 6 bases at J, leaving 13 bases unmatched. CDR3 length equals 14 residues. Germline CDR1 is LNHDA and CDR2 is SQIVND (reference sequence). Supplemented by reference TRBV19 and TRBJ1-1, the full variable domain reads DGGITQSPKYLFRKEGQNVTLSCEQNLNHDAMYWYRQDPGQGLRLIYYSQIVNDFQKGDIAEGYSVSREKKESFPLTVTSAQKNPTAFYLCASSSTGFVSEAFFGQGTRLTVV.

V gene TRBV6-1 combines with J gene TRBJ2-1, with D uncertain. The germline V gene encodes CDR1 MNHNS and CDR2 SASEGT. V was trimmed by 7 bases and J by 5 bases, leaving 6 bases between them. The CDR3 is 11 residues long. CDR3 coding DNA: TGTGCCAGCATAGGGAACAATGAGCAGTTCTTC. Translating gives CASIGNNEQFF.

This clonotype was picked up many times. This chain links TRBV15 with TRBJ1-1; no firm D call. The CDR3 consists of 13 residues. The ends were cut back, 1 base at V and 5 bases at J, with 8 bases in the middle. CDR1 is LNHNV, CDR2 YYDKDF, per germline (reference sequence). Here the CDR3 reads CATSRAERTEAFF. The CDR3 region has the DNA TGTGCCACCAGCAGAGCAGAACGGACTGAAGCTTTCTTT.

The chain combines TRBV5-1 with TRBJ2-1, with 12 bases matching TRBD2. Germline V lookup: CDR1 SGHRS, CDR2 YFSETQ. Trimming cost V 4 bases and J 5 bases; bases outside gene matches: 4. CDR3 length equals 15 residues. The CDR3 reads CASSPTSGGHNEQFF. For the CDR3, the DNA is TGCGCCAGCAGCCCGACTAGCGGGGGACACAATGAGCAGTTCTTC.

Ten or more counts support this clonotype. This chain connects TRBV20-1 to TRBJ2-6; tentatively, D is TRBD1 (6 bases). CDR1 is DFQATT and CDR2 is SNEGSKA in the germline V gene (reference sequence). V shed 5 bases and J shed 0 bases, with 17 bases lying between them. The CDR3 spans 17 residues. CDR3 coding DNA: TGCAGTGCTTCTACCGGGACACGGAGCTCTGGGGCCAACGTCCTGACTTTC. Translated, it gives CSASTGTRSSGANVLTF.